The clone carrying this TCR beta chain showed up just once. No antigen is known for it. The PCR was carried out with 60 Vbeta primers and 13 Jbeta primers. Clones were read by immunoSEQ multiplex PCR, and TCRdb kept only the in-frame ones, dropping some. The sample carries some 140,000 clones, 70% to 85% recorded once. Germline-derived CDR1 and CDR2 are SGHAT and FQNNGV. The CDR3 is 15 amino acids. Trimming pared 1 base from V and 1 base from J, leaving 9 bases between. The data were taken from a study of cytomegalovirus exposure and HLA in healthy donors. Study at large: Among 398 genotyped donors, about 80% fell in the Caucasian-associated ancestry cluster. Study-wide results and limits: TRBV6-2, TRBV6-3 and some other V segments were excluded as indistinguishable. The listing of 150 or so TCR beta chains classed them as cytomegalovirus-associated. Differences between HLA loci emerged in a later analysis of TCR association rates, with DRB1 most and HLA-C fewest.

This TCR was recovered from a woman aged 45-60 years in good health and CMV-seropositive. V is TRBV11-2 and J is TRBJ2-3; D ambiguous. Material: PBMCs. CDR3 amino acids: CASSLASRGTDTQYF. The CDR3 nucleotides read TGTGCCAGCAGCTTAGCATCGCGCGGCACAGATACGCAGTATTTT. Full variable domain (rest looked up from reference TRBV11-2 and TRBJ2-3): EAGVAQSPRYKIIEKRQSVAFWCNPISGHATLYWYQQILGQGPKLLIQFQNNGVVDDSQLPKDRFSAERLKGVDSTLKIQPAKLEDSAVYLCASSLASRGTDTQYFGPGTRLTVL.